This entry lists 7 T cell receptor beta chains sequenced from one sample in a study of CD8 T cells in Susac syndrome. With random hexamers, roughly 0.5 to 1 ug RNA was reverse transcribed. From the immunoSEQ multiplex PCR reads, TCRdb called clonotypes with MiXCR, one entry per CDR3 protein. The sample includes fewer than 80,000 distinct CDR3 sequences, roughly 94% of them seen just once. Specimen: CD8+ T cells from PBMCs. These receptors came from a human donor with multiple sclerosis.

This chain links TRBV30 with TRBJ1-6; TRBD1 matches 10 bases. The trim removed 5 bases at V and 11 bases at J, leaving 3 bases unmatched. In germline, CDR1 is GTSNPN, CDR2 SVGIG (reference sequence). The CDR3 length is 12 residues. CDR3 in DNA: TGTGCCTGGGGGGACAGGGGTCCACCCCTCCACTTT. Protein: CAWGDRGPPLHF.

This clonotype was counted a single time. This sequence joins TRBV3-1 and TRBJ1-1; D is unresolved. The germline V and J ends were trimmed by 4 bases and 4 bases, with 16 bases remaining between them. This CDR3 has 15 amino acids. Germline V CDR1 and CDR2: LGHDT, YNNKEL (reference sequence). Here the CDR3 reads CASSPYPAGGTEAFF. CDR3 bases: TGTGCCAGCAGCCCCTACCCGGCAGGCGGCACTGAAGCTTTCTTT.

This chain joins TRBV5-1 and TRBJ2-7; D is possibly TRBD1 or TRBD2 (6 bases each). V lost 4 bases, J lost 5 bases, and 16 bases lay in between. The CDR3 has 14 residues. Germline V gene data show CDR1 as SGHRS and CDR2 as YFSETQ. In DNA, the CDR3 is TGCGCCAGCAGCACCACAGGGCCGGGGGACGAGCAGTACTTC. Its translation: CASSTTGPGDEQYF.

J is TRBJ2-3 and V is TRBV12-3 or TRBV12-4; D uncertain. The CDR3 runs to 13 residues. V was pared by 0 bases and J by 5 bases, with 6 bases between. CDR3 loop: CASSLAVVDTQYF. The CDR3 DNA sequence: TGTGCCAGCAGTTTAGCGGTCGTAGATACGCAGTATTTT.

The CDR3 DNA follows: TGTGCCATCAGTGAGCACGGTCCAGGCAATGAGCAGTTCTTC. Protein sequence: CAISEHGPGNEQFF. The chain has TRBV10-3 and TRBJ2-1; the D is unclear. V shed 2 bases and J shed 6 bases, with 11 bases lying between them. This CDR3 contains 14 residues. The V gene's germline CDR1 is ENHRY and CDR2 SYGVKD.

V and J are TRBV27 and TRBJ2-7, with D tentatively TRBD1 (6 bases). Looked up from germline, CDR1 is MNHEY and CDR2 is SMNVEV (reference sequence). Deletions cut 5 bases from V and 3 bases from J, with 17 bases between. The CDR3 has 15 amino acids. DNA of the CDR3: TGTGCCAGCAGTCCGCCGCAGGGGCATTACTACGAGCAGTACTTC. Protein: CASSPPQGHYYEQYF.

The CDR3 nucleotides read TGTGCCAGCAGTTTAGCGGTCTATGGCTACACCTTC. Residues: CASSLAVYGYTF. The chain has TRBV12-3 or TRBV12-4 and TRBJ1-2, with D unresolved. V lost 0 bases and J 4 bases, leaving 3 bases between the germline ends. The length of the CDR3 is 12 residues.